The entry that follows covers one T cell receptor beta chain sequence. This sample is part of a study of blood T cell repertoires in COVID-19. The CDR3 is 15 amino acids. Germline CDR1 reads LGHDT; CDR2 reads YNNKEL (reference sequence). Trimming at V came to 5 bases and at J to 7 bases, leaving 5 bases not matched to a gene. This table comes from immunoSEQ multiplex PCR, and its TCRdb copy is limited to in-frame clones, with some not included. The data hold some 150,000 clones, with 84% observed a single time. The TCR sequence derives from a man aged 70-80 years with acute or convalescent COVID-19. Sequenced material: peripheral blood. The V gene is TRBV3-1 (or the pseudogene TRBV3-2), the J gene TRBJ2-2, with TRBD2 matching 12 bases. The DNA of the CDR3 is TGTGCCAGCAGCTTACTAGCGGGAGGAGGCGGGGAGCTGTTTTTT. Translation: CASSLLAGGGGELFF.